The 20 T cell receptor beta chains listed next were all sequenced from one sample in a study of CD8+ T cells in alopecia areata. The treatment was: oral pan-JAK inhibitor, 5-10 mg twice daily. The sequencing template was cDNA reverse transcribed from extracted RNA. Assay: immunoSEQ multiplex PCR; the TCRdb copy retains only in-frame clones and omits some. The sample holds 190,000 or so clones, over 45% seen once. The material was CD4+ T cells sorted from blood, obtained at week 24, from a patient treated with tofacitinib. The receptor set was obtained from a human donor with alopecia areata.

V usage is TRBV30 and J usage is TRBJ1-1; D unresolved. V lost 4 bases and J lost 1, with 10 bases in between. Germline CDR1 reads GTSNPN; CDR2 reads SVGIG (reference sequence). CDR3 length equals 13 residues. The CDR3 spells CAWNQEKNTEAFF. CDR3 sequence (DNA): TGTGCCTGGAATCAGGAAAAGAACACTGAAGCTTTCTTT.

In its sample, this clone was seen a few times. The rearrangement uses TRBV29-1 and TRBJ2-7; 7 bases match TRBD1. Unmatched junction bases numbered 4, after V lost 5 bases and J lost 0 bases. The CDR3 totals 13 residues. Germline CDR1 reads SQVTM; CDR2 reads ANQGSEA. The CDR3 DNA reads TGCAGCGTTACGGGACAGAACTCCTACGAGCAGTACTTC. It codes for CSVTGQNSYEQYF.

The chain has TRBV7-9 and TRBJ2-7; D not resolved. V dropped 5 bases and J dropped 2 bases, with 10 bases sitting between them. There are 13 residues in the CDR3. Germline-derived CDR1 and CDR2 are SEHNR and FQNEAQ (reference sequence). CDR3 sequence reads: CASSPPNPYEQYF. The CDR3 bases are TGTGCCAGCAGCCCCCCCAATCCCTACGAGCAGTACTTC.

V gene TRBV7-9 combines with J gene TRBJ1-2; possibly TRBD1 for D (5 bases). Germline CDR1 and CDR2: SEHNR and FQNEAQ (reference sequence). V lost 5 bases and J 4 bases, leaving 11 bases between the germline ends. CDR3 length equals 13 residues. The CDR3 bases are TGTGCCAGCAGCCTCCGGGGGGGCTATGGCTACACCTTC. Amino acids: CASSLRGGYGYTF.

J is TRBJ1-2 and V is TRBV29-1; perhaps TRBD1 as D (6 bases). V lost 1 base to trimming and J lost 7 bases, with 19 bases between them. This CDR3 contains 15 residues. Germline V gene sequence: CDR1 SQVTM, CDR2 ANQGSEA. This CDR3 is CSVEAGVDADSGYTF. The DNA for the CDR3 is TGCAGCGTTGAAGCAGGGGTAGACGCGGATAGTGGCTACACCTTC. Supplemented by reference TRBV29-1 and TRBJ1-2, the full variable domain reads SAVISQKPSRDICQRGTSLTIQCQVDSQVTMMFWYRQQPGQSLTLIATANQGSEATYESGFVIDKFPISRPNLTFSTLTVSNMSPEDSSIYLCSVEAGVDADSGYTFGSGTRLTVV.

The V and J genes are TRBV29-1 and TRBJ1-2; 8 nucleotides match TRBD1. Looked up from germline, CDR1 is SQVTM and CDR2 is ANQGSEA. The CDR3 is made up of 13 amino acids. Unmatched junction bases numbered 6, after V lost 4 bases and J lost 5 bases. Here the CDR3 DNA reads TGCAGCGTTGTTGGGACAGGCGGATATGGCTACACCTTC. The encoded protein is CSVVGTGGYGYTF.

The chain is built from TRBV5-6 and TRBJ2-3, with 8 bases lining up with TRBD2. There are 15 residues in the CDR3. V gave up 7 bases and J gave up 4 bases; unmatched junction bases: 11. Looked up from germline, CDR1 is SGHDT and CDR2 is YYEEEE. CDR3 region: CASPWRSGGADTQYF. The CDR3 region has the DNA TGTGCCAGCCCCTGGAGGAGCGGGGGAGCAGATACGCAGTATTTT. The entire variable domain, with the rest obtained from reference TRBV5-6 and TRBJ2-3, is as follows: DAGVTQSPTHLIKTRGQQVTLRCSPKSGHDTVSWYQQALGQGPQFIFQYYEEEERQRGNFPDRFSGHQFPNYSSELNVNALLLGDSALYLCASPWRSGGADTQYFGPGTRLTVL.

The chain combines TRBV7-8 with TRBJ1-2, with a weak D call TRBD1 (5 bases). The V end was cut by 3 bases, the J end by 4 bases, with 9 bases between. The germline CDR1 and CDR2 sequences are SGHVS and FQNEAQ. This CDR3 region has 13 residues. The CDR3 here is CASSLGDIYGYTF. The CDR3 DNA reads as TGTGCCAGCAGCTTGGGGGATATCTATGGCTACACCTTC.

This chain connects TRBV5-1 to TRBJ2-7, with TRBD1 identical over 12 bases. CDR1 is SGHRS and CDR2 is YFSETQ in the germline V gene. J gave up 3 bases and V 7 bases, and 2 bases lay outside the gene matches. The length of the CDR3 is 13 residues. The CDR3 here is CASGTGGNYEQYF. The CDR3 DNA reads as TGCGCCAGCGGGACAGGGGGCAACTACGAGCAGTACTTC.

The genes are TRBV4-3 and TRBJ2-6; D unresolved. CDR3 length: 14 residues. V was clipped by 3 bases and J by 0 bases, with 3 bases between them. Germline CDR1 reads LGHNA; CDR2 reads YSLEER. Here the CDR3 reads CASSQSSGANVLTF. The CDR3 DNA is TGCGCCAGCAGCCAGAGCTCTGGGGCCAACGTCCTGACTTTC.

This sequence joins TRBV7-2 and TRBJ2-4; the D is unclear. Trimming pared 1 base from V and 13 bases from J, leaving 14 bases between. The germline V gene encodes CDR1 SGHTA and CDR2 FQGNSA. This CDR3 is built from 13 residues. The CDR3 here is CASSLERSAKQYF. The CDR3 region has the DNA TGTGCCAGCAGCTTAGAGAGGTCGGCCAAACAGTACTTC.

V gene TRBV29-1 combines with J gene TRBJ1-1; D unresolved. The CDR3 spans 14 residues. Trimming pared 1 base from V and 5 bases from J, leaving 14 bases between. Germline V gene data show CDR1 as SQVTM and CDR2 as ANQGSEA. As DNA, the CDR3 is TGCAGCGTTGAAGTTTCGGGATCTGGTACTGAAGCTTTCTTT. Its protein is CSVEVSGSGTEAFF. The entire variable domain, with the rest obtained from reference TRBV29-1 and TRBJ1-1, is as follows: SAVISQKPSRDICQRGTSLTIQCQVDSQVTMMFWYRQQPGQSLTLIATANQGSEATYESGFVIDKFPISRPNLTFSTLTVSNMSPEDSSIYLCSVEVSGSGTEAFFGQGTRLTVV.

V gene TRBV7-3 combines with J gene TRBJ1-1; the D is unclear. CDR1 and CDR2 (germline): SGHTA, FQGTGA. The germline V and J ends were trimmed by 5 bases and 1 base, with 8 bases remaining between them. There are 13 residues in the CDR3. The CDR3: CASSATKNTEAFF. The CDR3 nucleotides read TGTGCCAGCAGCGCCACAAAGAACACTGAAGCTTTCTTT. Complete variable domain (other parts from reference TRBV7-3 and TRBJ1-1): GAGVSQTPSNKVTEKGKYVELRCDPISGHTALYWYRQSLGQGPEFLIYFQGTGAADDSGLPNDRFFAVRPEGSVSTLKIQRTERGDSAVYLCASSATKNTEAFFGQGTRLTVV.

The genes are TRBV15 and TRBJ1-6; possible D gene TRBD1, 6 bases. CDR1 LNHNV and CDR2 YYDKDF come from the germline V gene (reference sequence). The CDR3 length is 14 residues. Between the trimmed V and J ends, which lost 0 bases and 7 bases, there was a span of 7 bases. CDR3 coding DNA: TGTGCCACCAGCAGAGATCAGGGGAATTCACCCCTCCACTTT. It yields the protein CATSRDQGNSPLHF.

V usage is TRBV18 and J usage is TRBJ2-7; D is unresolved. The CDR3 runs to 13 residues. V gave up 2 bases and J gave up 8 bases, with 13 bases separating them. Germline CDR1 is KGHSH and CDR2 is LQKENI. The CDR3 protein is CASSPSAGLQQYF. The CDR3, as DNA: TGTGCCAGCTCACCATCAGCCGGGCTACAGCAGTACTTC.

This clone was picked up a small number of times. The chain employs TRBV28 and TRBJ1-5, with D hard to call. The CDR3 loop spans 12 amino acids. V was cut by 6 bases and J by 4 bases, with 7 bases left in between. Germline-derived CDR1 and CDR2 are MDHEN and SYDVKM. In nucleotides, the CDR3 is TGTGCCAGCAGCAAGGGAAATCAGCCCCAGCATTTT. Protein product: CASSKGNQPQHF.

The genes are TRBV9 and TRBJ1-6; 7 bases line up with TRBD1. This CDR3 is 15 amino acids long. The germline gives CDR1 SGDLS, CDR2 YYNGEE. Germline trimming cut 3 bases from V and 5 bases from J; bases unmatched to any gene: 5. CDR3 loop: CASSARDSDNSPLHF. CDR3 nucleotide sequence: TGTGCCAGCAGCGCCCGGGACAGTGATAATTCACCCCTCCACTTT. Full variable domain (missing parts from reference TRBV9 and TRBJ1-6): DSGVTQTPKHLITATGQRVTLRCSPRSGDLSVYWYQQSLDQGLQFLIQYYNGEERAKGNILERFSAQQFPDLHSELNLSSLELGDSALYFCASSARDSDNSPLHFGNGTRLTVT.

This clone was observed a handful of times. The rearrangement joins TRBV29-1 to TRBJ2-4; 7 bases align to TRBD1. Looked up from germline, CDR1 is SQVTM and CDR2 is ANQGSEA. V shed 2 bases and J 9 bases; nucleotides not matched to a gene: 4. The length of the CDR3 is 12 residues. The CDR3: CSVELRTGIQYF. CDR3 coding DNA: TGCAGCGTTGAACTCAGGACAGGCATTCAGTACTTC.

V gene TRBV6-4 combines with J gene TRBJ1-1; a weak D match, TRBD1 (6 bases). Deletions cut 5 bases from V and 7 bases from J, with 11 bases between. This CDR3 contains 12 residues. Germline V gene lookup returns CDR1 MRHNA and CDR2 SNTAGT. The CDR3 here is CASSQQGGEAFF. The CDR3 DNA follows: TGTGCCAGCAGTCAACAGGGTGGTGAAGCTTTCTTT.

The V gene is TRBV5-1, the J gene TRBJ1-1, with TRBD1 identical over 10 bases. Trimming removed 0 bases from V and 7 bases from J; junction bases left unmatched: 9. The CDR3 covers 16 residues. The germline V gene encodes CDR1 SGHRS and CDR2 YFSETQ. The CDR3 protein is CASSLAGPGQGFEAFF. The CDR3 bases are TGCGCCAGCAGCTTGGCAGGTCCGGGACAGGGGTTTGAAGCTTTCTTT. The full variable domain, rest sourced from reference TRBV5-1 and TRBJ1-1, is KAGVTQTPRYLIKTRGQQVTLSCSPISGHRSVSWYQQTPGQGLQFLFEYFSETQRNKGNFPGRFSGRQFSNSRSEMNVSTLELGDSALYLCASSLAGPGQGFEAFFGQGTRLTVV.